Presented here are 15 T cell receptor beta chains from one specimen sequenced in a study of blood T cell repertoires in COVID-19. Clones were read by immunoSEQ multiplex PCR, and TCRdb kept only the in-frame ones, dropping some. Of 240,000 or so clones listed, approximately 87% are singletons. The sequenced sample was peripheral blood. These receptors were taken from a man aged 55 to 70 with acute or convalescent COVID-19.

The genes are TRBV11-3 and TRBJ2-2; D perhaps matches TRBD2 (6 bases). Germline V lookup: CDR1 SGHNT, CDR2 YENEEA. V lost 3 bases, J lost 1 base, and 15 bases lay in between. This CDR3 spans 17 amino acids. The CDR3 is CASSFGAGRLNTGELFF. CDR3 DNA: TGTGCCAGCAGCTTCGGGGCGGGGCGGCTGAACACCGGGGAGCTGTTTTTT.

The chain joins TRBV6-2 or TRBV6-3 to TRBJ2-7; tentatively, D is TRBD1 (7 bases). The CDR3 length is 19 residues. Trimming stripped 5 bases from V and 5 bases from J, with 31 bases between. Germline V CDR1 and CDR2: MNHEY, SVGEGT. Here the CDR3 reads CASSPTRGHRDSITNEQYF. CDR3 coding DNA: TGTGCCAGCAGTCCGACCCGGGGGCACCGGGACAGCATAACCAACGAGCAGTACTTC.

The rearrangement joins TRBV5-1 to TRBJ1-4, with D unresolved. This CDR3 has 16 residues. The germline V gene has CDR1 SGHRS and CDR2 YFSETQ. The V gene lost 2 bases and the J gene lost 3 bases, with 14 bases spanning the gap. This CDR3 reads CASSLSGVRANEKLFF. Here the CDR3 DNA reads TGCGCCAGCAGCTTATCGGGAGTCCGGGCTAATGAAAAACTGTTTTTT.

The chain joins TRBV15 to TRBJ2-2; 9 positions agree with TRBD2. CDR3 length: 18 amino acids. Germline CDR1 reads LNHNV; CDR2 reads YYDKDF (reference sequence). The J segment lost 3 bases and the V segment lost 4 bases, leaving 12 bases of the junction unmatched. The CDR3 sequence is CATSTTIRLAGYTGELFF. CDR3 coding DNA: TGTGCCACCAGCACGACTATCAGGCTAGCGGGATACACCGGGGAGCTGTTTTTT.

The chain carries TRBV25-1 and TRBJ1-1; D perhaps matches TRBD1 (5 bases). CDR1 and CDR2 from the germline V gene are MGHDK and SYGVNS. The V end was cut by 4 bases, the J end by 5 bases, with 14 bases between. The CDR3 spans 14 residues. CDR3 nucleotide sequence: TGTGCCAGCAGTGTGGCAGGGCTCTGGACTGAAGCTTTCTTT. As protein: CASSVAGLWTEAFF.

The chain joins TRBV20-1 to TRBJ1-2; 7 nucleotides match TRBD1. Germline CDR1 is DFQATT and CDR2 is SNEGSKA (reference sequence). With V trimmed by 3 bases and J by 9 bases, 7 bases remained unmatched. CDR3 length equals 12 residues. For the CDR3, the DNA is TGCAGTGCTAGTCCAGGGGGAGAGAGCTACACCTTC. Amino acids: CSASPGGESYTF.

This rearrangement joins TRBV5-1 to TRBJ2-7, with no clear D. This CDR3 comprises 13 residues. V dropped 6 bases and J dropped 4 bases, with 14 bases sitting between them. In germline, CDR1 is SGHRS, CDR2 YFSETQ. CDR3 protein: CASNGELMYEQYF. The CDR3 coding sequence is TGCGCCAGCAATGGTGAACTAATGTACGAGCAGTACTTC.

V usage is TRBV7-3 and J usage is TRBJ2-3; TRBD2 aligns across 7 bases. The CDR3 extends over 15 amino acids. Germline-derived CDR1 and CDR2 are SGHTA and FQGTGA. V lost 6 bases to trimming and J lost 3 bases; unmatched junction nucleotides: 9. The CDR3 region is CASSPFAGETDTQYF. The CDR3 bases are TGTGCCAGCAGTCCCTTCGCGGGAGAAACAGATACGCAGTATTTT.

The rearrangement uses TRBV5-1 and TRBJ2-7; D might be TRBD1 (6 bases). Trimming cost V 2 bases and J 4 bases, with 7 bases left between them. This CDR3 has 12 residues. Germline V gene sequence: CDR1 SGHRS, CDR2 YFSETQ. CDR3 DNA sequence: TGCGCCAGCAGCTTCGACAGGTACGAGCAGTACTTC. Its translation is CASSFDRYEQYF.

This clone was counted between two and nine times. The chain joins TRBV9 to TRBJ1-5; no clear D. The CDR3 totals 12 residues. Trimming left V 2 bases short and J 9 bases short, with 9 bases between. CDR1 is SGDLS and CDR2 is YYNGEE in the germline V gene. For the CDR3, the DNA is TGTGCCAGCAGCGTGGGCCAAGGGCCCCAGCATTTT. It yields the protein CASSVGQGPQHF.

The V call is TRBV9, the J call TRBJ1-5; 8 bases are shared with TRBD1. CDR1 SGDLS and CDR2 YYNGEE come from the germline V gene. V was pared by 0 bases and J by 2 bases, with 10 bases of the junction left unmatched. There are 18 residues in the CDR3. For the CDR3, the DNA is TGTGCCAGCAGCGTAGGGGCAGGGGGCGAATTGGGCAATCAGCCCCAGCATTTT. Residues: CASSVGAGGELGNQPQHF.

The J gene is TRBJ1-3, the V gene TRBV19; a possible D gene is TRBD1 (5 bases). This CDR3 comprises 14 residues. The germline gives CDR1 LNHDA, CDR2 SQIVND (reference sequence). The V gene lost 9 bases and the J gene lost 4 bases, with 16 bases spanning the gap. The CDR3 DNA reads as TGTGCCAGCGCAATCCAAAGGGGCGGAAACACCATATATTTT. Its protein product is CASAIQRGGNTIYF.

In DNA form, the CDR3 reads TGTGCCAGCAGTTTCCGGGACAGGGTCTCCTACGAGCAGTACTTC. Amino acids: CASSFRDRVSYEQYF. J is TRBJ2-7 and V is TRBV27; 9 bases match TRBD1. The junction had 3 bases not matched to a gene; V was cut back by 3 bases and J by 0 bases. The CDR3 extends over 15 amino acids. Per germline, CDR1 MNHEY and CDR2 SMNVEV (reference sequence).

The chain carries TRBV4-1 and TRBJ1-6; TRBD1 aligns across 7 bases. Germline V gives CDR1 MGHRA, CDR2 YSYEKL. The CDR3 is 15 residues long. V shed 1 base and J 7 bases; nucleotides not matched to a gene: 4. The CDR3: CASSQAGRGNSPLHF. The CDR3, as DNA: TGCGCCAGCAGCCAAGCGGGCAGGGGGAATTCACCCCTCCACTTT.

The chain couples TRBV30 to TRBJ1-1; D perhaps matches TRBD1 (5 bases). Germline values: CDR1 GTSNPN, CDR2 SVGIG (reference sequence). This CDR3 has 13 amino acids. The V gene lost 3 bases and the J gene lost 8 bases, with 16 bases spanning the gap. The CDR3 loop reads CAWRAGQSSEAFF. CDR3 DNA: TGTGCCTGGAGGGCAGGACAATCTTCAGAAGCTTTCTTT.